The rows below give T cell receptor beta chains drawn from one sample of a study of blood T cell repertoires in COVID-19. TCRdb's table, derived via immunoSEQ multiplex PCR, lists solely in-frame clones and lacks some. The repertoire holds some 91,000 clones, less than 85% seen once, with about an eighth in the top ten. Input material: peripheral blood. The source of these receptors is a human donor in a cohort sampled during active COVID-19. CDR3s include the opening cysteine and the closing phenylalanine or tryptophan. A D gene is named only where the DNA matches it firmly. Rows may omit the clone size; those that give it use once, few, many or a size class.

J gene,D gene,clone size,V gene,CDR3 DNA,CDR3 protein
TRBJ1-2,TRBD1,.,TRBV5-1,TGCGCCAGCAGCCCCGGGACAGGGGGCTTAGGCTACACCTTC,CASSPGTGGLGYTF
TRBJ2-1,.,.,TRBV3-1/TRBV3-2,TGTGCCAGCAGCCAAGACGGGAACAATGAGCAGTTCTTC,CASSQDGNNEQFF
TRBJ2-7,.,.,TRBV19,TGTGCCAGTAGTATGCGAATAACCTCCTACGAGCAGTACTTC,CASSMRITSYEQYF
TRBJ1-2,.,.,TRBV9,TGTGCCAGCAGCGTAGAGGGGACTGGAAACTATGGCTACACCTTC,CASSVEGTGNYGYTF
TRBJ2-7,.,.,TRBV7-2,TGTGCCAGCAGCTTACAGGGTATAAGGAACGAGCAGTACTTC,CASSLQGIRNEQYF
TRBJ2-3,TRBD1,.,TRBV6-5,TGTGCCACCGACAGGGGGCTAGTCACAGATACGCAGTATTTT,CATDRGLVTDTQYF
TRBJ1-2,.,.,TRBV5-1,TGCGCCAGCAGCTTGGGCAGACAAGGTCCTAGCTCCAACTATGGCTACACCTTC,CASSLGRQGPSSNYGYTF
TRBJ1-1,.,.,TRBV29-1,TGCAGCGGAGGACAGTTGAACACTGAAGCTTTCTTT,CSGGQLNTEAFF
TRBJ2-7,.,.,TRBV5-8,TGTGCCAGCAGCCGGGGGACTGATTCCTACGAGCAGTACTTC,CASSRGTDSYEQYF
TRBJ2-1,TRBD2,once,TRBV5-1,TGCGCCAGCAGCCCCGGCGGCGGGAGCTCCTACAATGAGCAGTTCTTC,CASSPGGGSSYNEQFF
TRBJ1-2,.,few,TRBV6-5,TGTGCCAGCAGTCAGGGTCCTGAAGATGGGGGCTACACCTTC,CASSQGPEDGGYTF
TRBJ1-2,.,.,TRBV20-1,TGCAGTGCTGAGCGGCAATCGGGCTACACCTTC,CSAERQSGYTF
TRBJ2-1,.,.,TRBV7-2,TGTGCCAGCAGCTTCAGGGCCTCCTACAATGAGCAGTTCTTC,CASSFRASYNEQFF
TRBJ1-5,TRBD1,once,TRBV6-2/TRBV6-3,TGTGCCAGCAGTTCACGGGACAGAGGGTATCAGCCCCAGCATTTT,CASSSRDRGYQPQHF
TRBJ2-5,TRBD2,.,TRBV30,TGTGCCTGGACTAGCGGGAGGGTCCAAGAGACCCAGTACTTC,CAWTSGRVQETQYF
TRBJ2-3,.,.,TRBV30,TGTGCCTGGAGTGTTCTTAGGAGAGATACGCAGTATTTT,CAWSVLRRDTQYF